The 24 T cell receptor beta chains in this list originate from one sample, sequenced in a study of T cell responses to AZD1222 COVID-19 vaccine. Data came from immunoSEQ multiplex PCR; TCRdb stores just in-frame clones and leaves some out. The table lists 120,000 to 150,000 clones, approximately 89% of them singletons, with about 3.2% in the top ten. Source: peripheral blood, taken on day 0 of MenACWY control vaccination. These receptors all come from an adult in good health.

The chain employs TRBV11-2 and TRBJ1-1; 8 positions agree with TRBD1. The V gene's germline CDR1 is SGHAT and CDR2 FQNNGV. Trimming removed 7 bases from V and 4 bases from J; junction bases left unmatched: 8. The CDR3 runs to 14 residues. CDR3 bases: TGTGCCAGCACCCTCGCACAGGGGGGCACTGAAGCTTTCTTT. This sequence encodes CASTLAQGGTEAFF.

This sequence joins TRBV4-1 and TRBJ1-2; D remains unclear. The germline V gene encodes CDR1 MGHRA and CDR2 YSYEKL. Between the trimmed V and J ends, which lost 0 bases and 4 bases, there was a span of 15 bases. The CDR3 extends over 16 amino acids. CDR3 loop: CASSQEGFGLPYGYTF. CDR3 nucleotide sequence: TGCGCCAGCAGCCAAGAAGGCTTCGGACTGCCCTATGGCTACACCTTC.

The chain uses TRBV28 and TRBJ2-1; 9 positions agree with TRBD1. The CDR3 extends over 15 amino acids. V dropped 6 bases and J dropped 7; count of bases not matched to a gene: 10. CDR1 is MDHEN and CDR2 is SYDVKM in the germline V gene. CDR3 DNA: TGTGCCAGCAGCTACCGGGACAGGGTGAAAAATGAGCAGTTCTTC. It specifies CASSYRDRVKNEQFF.

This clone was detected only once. The CDR3 nucleotides read TGTGCCAGCAGTCCCGATCGACACACAAATCAGCCCCAGCATTTT. Translating gives CASSPDRHTNQPQHF. This chain joins TRBV6-5 and TRBJ1-5; D unclear. This CDR3 has 15 residues. V lost 5 bases and J lost 4, with 15 bases in between. Germline V CDR1 and CDR2: MNHEY, SVGAGI.

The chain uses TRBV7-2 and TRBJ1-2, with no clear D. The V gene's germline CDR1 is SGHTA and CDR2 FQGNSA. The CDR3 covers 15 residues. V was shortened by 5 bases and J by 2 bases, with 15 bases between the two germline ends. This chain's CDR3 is CASSQWTETNYGYTF. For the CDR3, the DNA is TGTGCCAGCAGCCAATGGACCGAAACGAACTATGGCTACACCTTC.

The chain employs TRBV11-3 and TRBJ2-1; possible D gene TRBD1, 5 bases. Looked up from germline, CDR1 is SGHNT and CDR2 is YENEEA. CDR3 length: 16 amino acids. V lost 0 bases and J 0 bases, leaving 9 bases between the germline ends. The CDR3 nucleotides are TGTGCCAGCAGCTTAGATAGAGACAGCTCCTACAATGAGCAGTTCTTC. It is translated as CASSLDRDSSYNEQFF.

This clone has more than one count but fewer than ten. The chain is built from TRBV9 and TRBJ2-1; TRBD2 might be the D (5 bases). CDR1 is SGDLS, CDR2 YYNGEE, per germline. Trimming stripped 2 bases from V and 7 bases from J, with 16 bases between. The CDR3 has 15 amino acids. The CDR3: CASSVLATTTNEQFF. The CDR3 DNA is TGTGCCAGCAGCGTCCTAGCCACCACGACGAATGAGCAGTTCTTC.

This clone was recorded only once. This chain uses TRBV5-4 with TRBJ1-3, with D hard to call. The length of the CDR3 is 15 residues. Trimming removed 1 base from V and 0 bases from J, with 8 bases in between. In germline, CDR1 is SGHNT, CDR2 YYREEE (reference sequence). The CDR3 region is CASSLWRNSGNTIYF. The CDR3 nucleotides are TGTGCCAGCAGCTTGTGGCGAAACTCTGGAAACACCATATATTTT.

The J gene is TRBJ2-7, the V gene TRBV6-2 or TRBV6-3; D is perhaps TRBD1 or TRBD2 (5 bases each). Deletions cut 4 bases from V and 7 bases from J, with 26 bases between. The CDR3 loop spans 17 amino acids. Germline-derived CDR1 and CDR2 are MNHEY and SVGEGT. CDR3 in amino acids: CASSSTQPGLGRGEQYF. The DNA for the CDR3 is TGTGCCAGCAGTTCAACACAGCCCGGACTGGGGCGAGGGGAGCAGTACTTC.

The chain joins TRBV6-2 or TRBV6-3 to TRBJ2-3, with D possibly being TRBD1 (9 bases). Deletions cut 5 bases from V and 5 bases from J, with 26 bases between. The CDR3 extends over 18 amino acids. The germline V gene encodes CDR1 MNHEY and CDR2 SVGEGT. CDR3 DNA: TGTGCCAGCAGTCCCTCCGGGACAGGGTTCGGGAGGGGAGATACGCAGTATTTT. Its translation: CASSPSGTGFGRGDTQYF.

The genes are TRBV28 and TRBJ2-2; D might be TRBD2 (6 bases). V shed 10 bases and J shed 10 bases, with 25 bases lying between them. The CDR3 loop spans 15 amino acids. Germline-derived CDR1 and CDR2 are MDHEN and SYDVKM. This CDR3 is CAMSSGGVGNAELFF. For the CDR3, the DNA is TGTGCCATGAGTTCCGGGGGAGTGGGGAATGCGGAGCTGTTTTTT.

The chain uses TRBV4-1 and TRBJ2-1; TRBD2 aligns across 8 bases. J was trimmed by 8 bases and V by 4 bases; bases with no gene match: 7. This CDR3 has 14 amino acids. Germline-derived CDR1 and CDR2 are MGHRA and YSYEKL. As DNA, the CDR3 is TGCGCCAGCAGCCTCTTCCGGACTAGCTATGAGCAGTTCTTC. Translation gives CASSLFRTSYEQFF.

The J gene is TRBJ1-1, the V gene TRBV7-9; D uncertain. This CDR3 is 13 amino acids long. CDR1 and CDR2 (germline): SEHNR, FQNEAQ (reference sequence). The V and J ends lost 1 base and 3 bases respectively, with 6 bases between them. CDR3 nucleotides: TGTGCCAGCAGCTTAGAGGCCGACACTGAAGCTTTCTTT. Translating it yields CASSLEADTEAFF.

In DNA, the CDR3 is TGTGCCAGCTCACCAGACAGCAATGAGCAGTTCTTC. It translates to CASSPDSNEQFF. The rearrangement joins TRBV18 to TRBJ2-1; TRBD1 might be the D (5 bases). From germline, CDR1 is KGHSH and CDR2 LQKENI. This CDR3 contains 12 residues. V lost 2 bases to trimming and J lost 6 bases, with 5 bases between them.

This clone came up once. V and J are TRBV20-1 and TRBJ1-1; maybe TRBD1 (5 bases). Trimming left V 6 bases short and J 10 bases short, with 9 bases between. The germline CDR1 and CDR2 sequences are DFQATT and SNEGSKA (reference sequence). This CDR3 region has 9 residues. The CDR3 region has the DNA TGCAGTGCCCAGGGCGGAGCTTTCTTT. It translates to CSAQGGAFF.

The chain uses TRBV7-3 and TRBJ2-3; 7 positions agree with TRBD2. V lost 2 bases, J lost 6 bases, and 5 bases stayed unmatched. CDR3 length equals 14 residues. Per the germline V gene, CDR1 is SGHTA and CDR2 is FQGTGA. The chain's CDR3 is CASSLEGGPDTQYF. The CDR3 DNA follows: TGTGCCAGCAGCTTAGAGGGAGGGCCGGATACGCAGTATTTT.

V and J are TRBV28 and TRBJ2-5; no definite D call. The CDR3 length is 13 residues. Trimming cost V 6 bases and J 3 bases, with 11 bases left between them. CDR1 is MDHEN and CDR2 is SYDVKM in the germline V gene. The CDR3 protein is CASRGRQEETQYF. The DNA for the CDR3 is TGTGCCAGCAGAGGGCGGCAAGAAGAGACCCAGTACTTC.

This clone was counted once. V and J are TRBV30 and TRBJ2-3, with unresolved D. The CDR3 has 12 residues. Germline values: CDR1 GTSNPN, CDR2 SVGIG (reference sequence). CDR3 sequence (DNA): TGTGCAAGGGCCGGGAGCACAGATACGCAGTATTTT. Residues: CARAGSTDTQYF.

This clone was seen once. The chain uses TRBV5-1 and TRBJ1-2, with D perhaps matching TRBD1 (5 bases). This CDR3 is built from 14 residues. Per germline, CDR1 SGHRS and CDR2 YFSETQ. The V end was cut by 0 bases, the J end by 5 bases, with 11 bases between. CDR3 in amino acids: CASSLGQTTYGYTF. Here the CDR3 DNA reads TGCGCCAGCAGCTTGGGACAGACCACGTATGGCTACACCTTC. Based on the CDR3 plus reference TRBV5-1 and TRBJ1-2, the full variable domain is KAGVTQTPRYLIKTRGQQVTLSCSPISGHRSVSWYQQTPGQGLQFLFEYFSETQRNKGNFPGRFSGRQFSNSRSEMNVSTLELGDSALYLCASSLGQTTYGYTFGSGTRLTVV.

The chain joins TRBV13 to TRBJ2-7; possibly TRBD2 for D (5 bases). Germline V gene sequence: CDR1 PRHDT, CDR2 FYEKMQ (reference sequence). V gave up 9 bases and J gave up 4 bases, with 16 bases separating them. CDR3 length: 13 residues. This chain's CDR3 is CASKDYGSYEQYF. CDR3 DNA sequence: TGTGCCAGTAAAGACTATGGGAGTTACGAGCAGTACTTC.

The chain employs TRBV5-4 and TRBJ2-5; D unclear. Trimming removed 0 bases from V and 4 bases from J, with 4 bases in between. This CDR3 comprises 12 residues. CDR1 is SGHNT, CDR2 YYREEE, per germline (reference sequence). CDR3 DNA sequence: TGTGCCAGCAGCTTGGAGGGAGAGACCCAGTACTTC. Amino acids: CASSLEGETQYF.

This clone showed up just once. DNA of the CDR3: TGCGCCAGCAGCCAAGCCCCACAGGGAACAACTAATGAAAAACTGTTTTTT. Translation gives CASSQAPQGTTNEKLFF. The V and J genes are TRBV4-3 and TRBJ1-4; the D gene is possibly TRBD1 (6 bases). The CDR3 runs 17 residues. V was clipped by 1 base and J by 0 bases, with 12 bases between them. Per the germline V gene, CDR1 is LGHNA and CDR2 is YSLEER.

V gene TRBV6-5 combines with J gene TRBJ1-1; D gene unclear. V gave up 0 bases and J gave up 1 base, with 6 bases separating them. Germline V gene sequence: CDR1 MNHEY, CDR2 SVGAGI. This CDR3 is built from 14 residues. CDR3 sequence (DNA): TGTGCCAGCAGTTACTCGATGTCGAACACTGAAGCTTTCTTT. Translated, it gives CASSYSMSNTEAFF.

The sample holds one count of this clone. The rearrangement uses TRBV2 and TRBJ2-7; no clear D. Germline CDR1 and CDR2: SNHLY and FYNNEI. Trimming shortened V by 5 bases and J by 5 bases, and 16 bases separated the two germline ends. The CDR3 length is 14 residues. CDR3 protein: CASSPRGRANEQYF. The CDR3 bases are TGTGCCAGCAGTCCGCGCGGAAGAGCAAACGAGCAGTACTTC.